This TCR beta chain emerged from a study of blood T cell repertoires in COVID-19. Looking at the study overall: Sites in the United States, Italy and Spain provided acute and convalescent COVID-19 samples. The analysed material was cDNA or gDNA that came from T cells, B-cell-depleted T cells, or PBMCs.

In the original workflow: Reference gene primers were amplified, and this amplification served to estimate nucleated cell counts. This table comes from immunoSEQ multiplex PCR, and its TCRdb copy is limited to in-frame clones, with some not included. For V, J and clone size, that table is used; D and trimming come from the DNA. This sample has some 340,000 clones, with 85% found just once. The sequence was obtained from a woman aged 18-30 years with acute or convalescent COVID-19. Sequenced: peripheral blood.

In DNA, the CDR3 is TGTGCCAGCAGCCCCGAGACGGGTCCGCAGTACTTC. Translated, it gives CASSPETGPQYF. V usage is TRBV9 and J usage is TRBJ2-7, with unresolved D. Germline CDR1 SGDLS, CDR2 YYNGEE. The CDR3 runs to 12 residues. V lost 4 bases and J 9 bases, leaving 14 bases between the germline ends. Supplemented by reference TRBV9 and TRBJ2-7, the full variable domain reads DSGVTQTPKHLITATGQRVTLRCSPRSGDLSVYWYQQSLDQGLQFLIQYYNGEERAKGNILERFSAQQFPDLHSELNLSSLELGDSALYFCASSPETGPQYFGPGTRLTVT.